This passage covers 9 T cell receptor beta chains from one sample sequenced in a study of T cell clonality in common variable immunodeficiency. The protocol was immunoSEQ multiplex PCR, while the TCRdb copy is restricted to in-frame clones and leaves out a portion. Singletons are absent from the sample, which has approximately 75,000 clones. The sample comprised peripheral blood mononuclear cells. Receptors originate from a person aged 18 to 75 in good health.

This clone was seen a few times. The junction and the germline gene differ at one end; a read error may be behind it. The read ends 3 residues early relative to the CDR3; the germline J gene fills the gap. The chain carries TRBV19 and TRBJ2-3; 11 bases map to TRBD2. Germline V gene data show CDR1 as LNHDA and CDR2 as SQIVND (reference sequence). This CDR3 has 16 residues. The covered CDR3 bases are TGTGCCAGTAGTTCAGAGACTAGCGGGGTCACAGGTACG. Its protein product is CASSSETSGVTGT. The entire CDR3 protein reads CASSSETSGVTGTQYF.

This clone was detected many times. The read gets to within 3 residues of the CDR3 end, and the germline J gene fills in the rest. This chain links TRBV12-3 or TRBV12-4 with TRBJ1-6, with a possible D match to TRBD1 (5 bases). Trimming took 3 bases from V and 8 from J, leaving 17 bases between them. There are 16 residues in the CDR3. The sequenced part of the CDR3 DNA is TGTGCCAGCAGTTTCCGCAGGGTTCGGGAGGATTCACCC. It encodes CASSFRRVREDSP. The entire CDR3 sequence reads CASSFRRVREDSPLHF.

This clone showed up many times. The CDR3 end falls 3 residues outside the read, so it is completed with the germline J gene. This chain uses TRBV19 with TRBJ2-1; 9 nucleotides match TRBD2. This CDR3 is 15 amino acids long. J gave up 0 bases and V 9 bases, and 6 bases lay outside the gene matches. The germline V gene encodes CDR1 LNHDA and CDR2 SQIVND (reference sequence). CDR3 DNA (partial): TGTGCCAGCCGCTTTAGCGGGAGCTCCTACAATGAG. Translation: CASRFSGSSYNE. The CDR3 in its entirety is CASRFSGSSYNEQFF.

This clone turned up a few times. Sequencing ends 3 residues short of the CDR3 end; the germline J gene provides the rest. The chain uses TRBV5-6 and TRBJ2-7; 7 nucleotides agree with TRBD2. V lost 1 base to trimming and J lost 4 bases; unmatched junction nucleotides: 8. The CDR3 contains 15 residues. Germline V gene sequence: CDR1 SGHDT, CDR2 YYEEEE. Incomplete CDR3 DNA: TGTGCCAGCAGCTTGATAGGCTCCGGGGGGTACGAG. As protein: CASSLIGSGGYE. The full CDR3 protein is CASSLIGSGGYEQYF. Filled out from reference TRBV5-6 and TRBJ2-7, the complete variable domain reads DAGVTQSPTHLIKTRGQQVTLRCSPKSGHDTVSWYQQALGQGPQFIFQYYEEEERQRGNFPDRFSGHQFPNYSSELNVNALLLGDSALYLCASSLIGSGGYEQYFGPGTRLTVT.

As for this clone: The read finishes 3 residues shy of the CDR3 end, and the germline J gene is used to complete it. V is TRBV11-1 and J is TRBJ1-6, with 7 nucleotides matching TRBD1. This CDR3 spans 14 amino acids. Losses at the gene ends were 5 bases for V and 8 bases for J; bases not matched to a gene: 6. The germline V gene has CDR1 SGHAT and CDR2 FQDESV (reference sequence). CDR3 DNA (partial): TGTGCCAGCAGCGTTACAGGGGAGCATTCACCC. This encodes CASSVTGEHSP. The whole CDR3 sequence is CASSVTGEHSPLHF.

This clone was found many times. The read stops 3 residues short of the end of the CDR3; the missing end is completed from the germline J gene. V and J are TRBV7-7 and TRBJ2-2; TRBD1 aligns across 8 bases. Germline-derived CDR1 and CDR2 are SSHAT and FNYEAQ (reference sequence). The CDR3 consists of 11 residues. CDR3 bases read: TGTGCTACAGGGGGCACCGGGGAG. Translation: CATGGTGE. The CDR3 as a whole reads CATGGTGELFF.

This clone was detected a few times. The read halts 3 residues ahead of the CDR3 end, with the missing end drawn from the germline J gene. The chain is built from TRBV5-6 and TRBJ1-1; 8 bases map to TRBD1. The CDR3 contains 12 residues. V shed 6 bases and J 2 bases; nucleotides not matched to a gene: 0. CDR1 and CDR2 from the germline V gene are SGHDT and YYEEEE. The CDR3 loop reads CASTGGNTEAFF. CDR3 bases read: TGTGCCAGCACAGGGGGCAACACTGAA.

This clone ranks as medium-sized (0.01 to 0.1%). The CDR3 end is not reached by the read, which stops 3 residues before it; the germline J gene fills it in. V and J are TRBV5-1 and TRBJ2-3; 9 bases fit TRBD1. The CDR3 spans 15 residues. V shed 0 bases, J shed 5 bases, and the junction held 4 bases outside the gene matches. Looked up from germline, CDR1 is SGHRS and CDR2 is YFSETQ. The CDR3 DNA, read in part, is TGCGCCAGCAGCTTGGGGACAGGGGTAGGAGATACG. It yields the protein CASSLGTGVGDT. The whole CDR3 sequence reads CASSLGTGVGDTQYF. The whole variable domain, filled in from reference TRBV5-1 and TRBJ2-3, reads KAGVTQTPRYLIKTRGQQVTLSCSPISGHRSVSWYQQTPGQGLQFLFEYFSETQRNKGNFPGRFSGRQFSNSRSEMNVSTLELGDSALYLCASSLGTGVGDTQYFGPGTRLTVL.

This clone was observed at least ten times. Partial CDR3 DNA: TGTGCCAGCAGCTTAGGCGTCGGGGGGTCTGAAGATACG. Translated: CASSLGVGGSEDT. The full-length CDR3 reads as CASSLGVGGSEDTQYF. V is TRBV7-3 and J is TRBJ2-3; 7 bases are shared with TRBD2. The read is 3 residues too short to cover the CDR3 end, so that end is filled in from the germline J gene. V trimming: 2 bases; J trimming: 5 bases; junction bases outside the gene matches: 10. In germline, CDR1 is SGHTA, CDR2 FQGTGA. CDR3 length: 16 amino acids. The full variable domain, completed using reference TRBV7-3 and TRBJ2-3, is GAGVSQTPSNKVTEKGKYVELRCDPISGHTALYWYRQSLGQGPEFLIYFQGTGAADDSGLPNDRFFAVRPEGSVSTLKIQRTERGDSAVYLCASSLGVGGSEDTQYFGPGTRLTVL.